Listed below are T cell receptor beta chains from one sample, sequenced in a study of T cells in tumors and immune-related adverse events. The protocol was immunoSEQ multiplex PCR, while the TCRdb copy is restricted to in-frame clones and leaves out a portion. This sample carries about 4,900 clones, approximately 65% of them seen once, and the ten largest clones take less than 6.5%. Sequenced here: gut tissue, sampled from a patient treated with anti-PD-1 therapy. The source of these receptors is a female donor with metastatic renal cell carcinoma. Each CDR3 is given with its conserved first and last residue. The D gene is left open where the match is weak. Clone size is stated in some rows and not others, as once, few, many or a class when expanded.

d_gene: NA; v_gene: TRBV6-1; j_gene: TRBJ2-7; abundance: NA; CDR3aa: CASRPGLTYEQYF; CDR3nt: TGTGCCAGCAGACCGGGACTCACCTACGAGCAGTACTTC
d_gene: TRBD1; v_gene: TRBV6-1; j_gene: TRBJ2-7; abundance: NA; CDR3aa: CASTRGGQMYKQYF; CDR3nt: TGTGCCAGCACCCGAGGGGGACAGATGTACAAGCAGTACTTC
d_gene: TRBD1; v_gene: TRBV7-6; j_gene: TRBJ2-1; abundance: NA; CDR3aa: CASSLLGQGARNEQFF; CDR3nt: TGTGCCAGCAGCCTCCTAGGACAGGGGGCGCGGAATGAGCAGTTCTTC
d_gene: TRBD2; v_gene: TRBV7-7; j_gene: TRBJ2-3; abundance: few; CDR3aa: CASSPLGLAGAGADTQYF; CDR3nt: TGTGCTAGCAGCCCCCTGGGACTAGCGGGAGCGGGCGCAGATACGCAGTATTTT
d_gene: TRBD2; v_gene: TRBV6-5; j_gene: TRBJ2-5; abundance: NA; CDR3aa: CASRPKLASETQYF; CDR3nt: TGTGCCAGCAGGCCCAAACTAGCGTCGGAGACCCAGTACTTC
d_gene: TRBD2; v_gene: TRBV10-1; j_gene: TRBJ2-2; abundance: medium-sized; CDR3aa: CASRLAGDTGELFF; CDR3nt: TGCGCCAGCAGACTAGCGGGAGACACCGGGGAGCTGTTTTTT
d_gene: TRBD2; v_gene: TRBV4-1; j_gene: TRBJ2-2; abundance: once; CDR3aa: CASSGTSGGPQTGELFF; CDR3nt: TGCGCCAGCAGCGGGACTAGCGGGGGGCCTCAGACCGGGGAGCTGTTTTTT
d_gene: NA; v_gene: TRBV5-5; j_gene: TRBJ1-1; abundance: NA; CDR3aa: CASSLGSEALEAFF; CDR3nt: TGTGCCAGCAGCTTGGGGTCCGAAGCACTGGAAGCTTTCTTT
d_gene: NA; v_gene: TRBV7-7; j_gene: TRBJ2-2; abundance: NA; CDR3aa: CASSLDGGAELFF; CDR3nt: TGTGCTAGCAGCCTGGACGGGGGAGCGGAGCTGTTTTTT
d_gene: TRBD1; v_gene: TRBV5-4; j_gene: TRBJ1-1; abundance: NA; CDR3aa: CASSLVSGGEAFF; CDR3nt: TGTGCCAGCAGCTTGGTTTCAGGGGGTGAAGCTTTCTTT
d_gene: TRBD2; v_gene: TRBV6-5; j_gene: TRBJ2-5; abundance: medium-sized; CDR3aa: CASSYSIQRGRETQYF; CDR3nt: TGTGCCAGCAGTTACTCGATCCAGCGGGGTAGAGAGACCCAGTACTTC
d_gene: NA; v_gene: TRBV4-1; j_gene: TRBJ2-5; abundance: NA; CDR3aa: CASSQDLLKETQYF; CDR3nt: TGCGCCAGCAGCCAAGACCTTCTTAAGGAGACCCAGTACTTC